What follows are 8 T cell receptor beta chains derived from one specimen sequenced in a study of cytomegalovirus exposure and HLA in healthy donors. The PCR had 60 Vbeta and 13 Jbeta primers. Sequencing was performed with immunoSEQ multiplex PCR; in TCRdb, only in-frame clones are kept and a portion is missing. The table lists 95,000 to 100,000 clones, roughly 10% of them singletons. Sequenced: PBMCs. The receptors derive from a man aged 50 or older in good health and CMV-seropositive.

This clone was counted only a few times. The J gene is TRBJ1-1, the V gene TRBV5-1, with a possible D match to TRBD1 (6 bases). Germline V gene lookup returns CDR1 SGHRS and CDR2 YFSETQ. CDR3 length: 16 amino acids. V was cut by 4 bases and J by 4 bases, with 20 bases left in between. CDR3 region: CASSVGNRVLITEAFF. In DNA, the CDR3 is TGCGCCAGCAGCGTTGGGAACAGGGTGTTGATCACTGAAGCTTTCTTT.

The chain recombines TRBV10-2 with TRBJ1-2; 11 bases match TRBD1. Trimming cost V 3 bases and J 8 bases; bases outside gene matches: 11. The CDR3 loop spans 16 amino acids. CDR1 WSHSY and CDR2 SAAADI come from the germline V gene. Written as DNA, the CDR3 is TGCGCCAGCAGTGAAAGAATGGGACAGGGGGGGAACGGCTACACCTTC. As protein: CASSERMGQGGNGYTF.

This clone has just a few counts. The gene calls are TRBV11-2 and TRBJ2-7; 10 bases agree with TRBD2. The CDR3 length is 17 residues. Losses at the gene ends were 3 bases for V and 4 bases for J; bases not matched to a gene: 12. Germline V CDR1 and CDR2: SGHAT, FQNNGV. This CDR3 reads CASSFSPDLAGVYEQYF. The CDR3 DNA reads TGTGCCAGCAGCTTTAGTCCTGACCTAGCGGGAGTTTACGAGCAGTACTTC.

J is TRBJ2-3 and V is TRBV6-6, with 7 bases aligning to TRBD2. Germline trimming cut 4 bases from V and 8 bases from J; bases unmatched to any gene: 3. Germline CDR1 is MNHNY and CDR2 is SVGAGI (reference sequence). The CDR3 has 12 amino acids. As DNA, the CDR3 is TGTGCCAGCAGTTGGAGGGAGGGTACGCAGTATTTT. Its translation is CASSWREGTQYF.

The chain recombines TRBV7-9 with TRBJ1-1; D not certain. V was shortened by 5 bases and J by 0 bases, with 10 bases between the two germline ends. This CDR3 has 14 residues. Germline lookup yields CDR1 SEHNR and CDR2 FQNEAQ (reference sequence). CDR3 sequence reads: CASSPPVMNTEAFF. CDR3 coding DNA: TGTGCCAGCAGCCCCCCGGTCATGAACACTGAAGCTTTCTTT.

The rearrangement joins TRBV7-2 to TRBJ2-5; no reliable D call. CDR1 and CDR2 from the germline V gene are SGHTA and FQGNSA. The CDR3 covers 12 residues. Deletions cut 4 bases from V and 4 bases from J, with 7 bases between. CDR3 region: CASSSQRETQYF. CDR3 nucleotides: TGTGCCAGCAGCTCACAGAGAGAGACCCAGTACTTC.

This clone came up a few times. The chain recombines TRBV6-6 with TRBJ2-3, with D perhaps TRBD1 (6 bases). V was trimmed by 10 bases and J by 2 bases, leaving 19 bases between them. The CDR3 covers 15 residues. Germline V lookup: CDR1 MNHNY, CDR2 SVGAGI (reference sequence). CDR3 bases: TGTGCCACTGCTGGCCAAGGGGGTCTCACAGATACGCAGTATTTT. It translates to CATAGQGGLTDTQYF.

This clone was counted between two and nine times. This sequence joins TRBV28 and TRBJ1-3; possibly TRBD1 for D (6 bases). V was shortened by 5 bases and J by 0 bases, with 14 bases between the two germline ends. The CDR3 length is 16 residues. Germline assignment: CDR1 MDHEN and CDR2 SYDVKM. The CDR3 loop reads CASSPHGGASGNTIYF. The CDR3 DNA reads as TGTGCCAGCAGTCCACATGGGGGGGCCTCTGGAAACACCATATATTTT.